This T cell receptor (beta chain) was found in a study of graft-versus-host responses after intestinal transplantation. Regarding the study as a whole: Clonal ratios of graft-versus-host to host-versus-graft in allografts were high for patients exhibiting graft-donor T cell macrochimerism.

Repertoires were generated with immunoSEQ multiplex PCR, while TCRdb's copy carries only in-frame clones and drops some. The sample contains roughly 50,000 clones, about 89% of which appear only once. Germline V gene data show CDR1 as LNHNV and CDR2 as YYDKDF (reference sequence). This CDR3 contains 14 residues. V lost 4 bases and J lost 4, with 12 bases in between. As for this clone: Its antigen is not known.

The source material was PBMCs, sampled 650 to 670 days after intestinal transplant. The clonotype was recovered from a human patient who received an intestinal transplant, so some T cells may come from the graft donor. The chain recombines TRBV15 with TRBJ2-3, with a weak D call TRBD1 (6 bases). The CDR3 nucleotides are TGTGCCACCAGCACACAGGGAGTCCCAGATACGCAGTATTTT. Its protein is CATSTQGVPDTQYF.